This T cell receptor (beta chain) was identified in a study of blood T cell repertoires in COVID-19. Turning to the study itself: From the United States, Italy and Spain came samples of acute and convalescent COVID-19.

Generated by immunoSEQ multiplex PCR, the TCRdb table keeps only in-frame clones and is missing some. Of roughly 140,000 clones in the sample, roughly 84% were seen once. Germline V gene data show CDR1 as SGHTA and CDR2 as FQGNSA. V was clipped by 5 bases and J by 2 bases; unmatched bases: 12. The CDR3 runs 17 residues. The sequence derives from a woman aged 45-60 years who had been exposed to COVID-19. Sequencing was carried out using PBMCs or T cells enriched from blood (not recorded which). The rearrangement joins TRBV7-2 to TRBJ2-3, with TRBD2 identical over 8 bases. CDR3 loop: CASSPTWLAGYTDTQYF. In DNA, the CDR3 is TGTGCCAGCAGCCCCACCTGGCTAGCGGGCTACACAGATACGCAGTATTTT.